This T cell receptor beta chain was recovered during a study of blood T cells in healthy people across ages. CDR1 SGHTA and CDR2 FQGNSA come from the germline V gene. The CDR3 consists of 13 residues. Together with a sample-barcoded 5' primer, a J-beta primer mix was included in a second PCR lasting about 7 to 11 cycles. TCRdb re-analysed the 5' RACE reads in MiXCR, keeping a single row per CDR3 protein. The sample has just under 900,000 distinct CDR3 sequences, about 28% seen once. The chain recombines TRBV7-2 with TRBJ2-4; D is uncertain. The J call is in doubt because the DNA end fits TRBJ2-7 better. Sequenced material: blood. This receptor was taken from an elderly woman in good health. CDR3 in amino acids: CASSPRGGHEQYF. In nucleotides, the CDR3 is TGTGCCAGCAGCCCCCGAGGTGGCCACGAGCAGTACTTC.